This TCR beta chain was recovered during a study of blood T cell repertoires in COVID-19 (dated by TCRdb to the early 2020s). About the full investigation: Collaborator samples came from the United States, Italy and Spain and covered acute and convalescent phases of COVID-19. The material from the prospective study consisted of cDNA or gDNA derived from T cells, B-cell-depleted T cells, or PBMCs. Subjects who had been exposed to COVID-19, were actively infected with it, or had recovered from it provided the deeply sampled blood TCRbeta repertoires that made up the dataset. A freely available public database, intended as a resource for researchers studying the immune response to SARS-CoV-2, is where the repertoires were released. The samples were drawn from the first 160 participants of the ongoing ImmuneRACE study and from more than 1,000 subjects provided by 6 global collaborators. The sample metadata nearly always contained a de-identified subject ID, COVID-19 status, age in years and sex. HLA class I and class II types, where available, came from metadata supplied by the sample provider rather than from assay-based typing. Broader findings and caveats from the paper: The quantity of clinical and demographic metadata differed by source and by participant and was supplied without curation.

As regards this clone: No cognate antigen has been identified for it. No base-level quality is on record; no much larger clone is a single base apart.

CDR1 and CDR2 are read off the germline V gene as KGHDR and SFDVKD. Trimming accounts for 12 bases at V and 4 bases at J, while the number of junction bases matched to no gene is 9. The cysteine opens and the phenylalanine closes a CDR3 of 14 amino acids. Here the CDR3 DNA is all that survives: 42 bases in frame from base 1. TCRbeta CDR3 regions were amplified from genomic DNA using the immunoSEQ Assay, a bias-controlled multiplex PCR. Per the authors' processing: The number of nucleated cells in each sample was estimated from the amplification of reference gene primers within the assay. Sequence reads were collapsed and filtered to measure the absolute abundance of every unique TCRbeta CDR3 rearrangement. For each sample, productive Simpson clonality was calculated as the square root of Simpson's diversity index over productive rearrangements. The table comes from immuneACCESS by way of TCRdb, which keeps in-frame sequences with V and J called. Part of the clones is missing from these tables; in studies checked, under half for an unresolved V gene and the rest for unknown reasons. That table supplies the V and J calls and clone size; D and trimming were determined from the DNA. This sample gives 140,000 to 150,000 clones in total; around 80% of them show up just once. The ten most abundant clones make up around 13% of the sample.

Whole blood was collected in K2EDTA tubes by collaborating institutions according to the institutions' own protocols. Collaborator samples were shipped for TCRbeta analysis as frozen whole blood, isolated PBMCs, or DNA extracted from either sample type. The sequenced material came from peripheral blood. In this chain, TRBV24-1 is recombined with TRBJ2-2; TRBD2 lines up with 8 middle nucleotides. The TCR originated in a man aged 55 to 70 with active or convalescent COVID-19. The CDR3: CASRGSGITGELFF. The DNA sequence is TGTGCCTCCCGGGGTAGCGGGATCACCGGGGAGCTGTTTTTT.